The clone carrying this TCR beta chain was detected only a few times. Its target is not known. Indicated time point: persistent/refractory GD, antithyroid drugs over 5 years with positive TRAb. Isolated PBMC RNA provided the starting material for the TCR library. Diagnosing Graves' disease relied on the American Thyroid Association guidelines. The source of the sample is a study of regulatory T cells in long-lasting Graves disease. Background on the study: The term persistent Graves' disease signified upward of 5 years on antithyroid drugs with positive TSH receptor antibodies.

With iRepertoire HTBI primers and Arm-PCR of CDR3 regions, TCR beta libraries were built. Each CDR3 protein gets one entry after TCRdb re-called the multiplex PCR reads with MiXCR. The sample includes almost 350,000 distinct CDR3 sequences, roughly a fifth of them seen just once. Study-level points and caveats: In persistent patients, shared public clonotypes (2,741) outnumbered those in new patients (around 1,000).

This clonotype originated in a female donor with Graves disease. The sample here was peripheral blood mononuclear cells (PBMCs), taken when the disease was refractory, from a patient treated with antithyroid drugs.

CDR3 loop: CASSARRRGSREQYF. CDR3 DNA: TGTGCCAGCAGCGCGCGGCGGCGGGGGAGTCGAGAGCAGTACTTC. The chain has TRBV7-3 and TRBJ2-7; 7 bases match TRBD2. The CDR3 extends over 15 amino acids. CDR1 is SGHTA and CDR2 is FQGTGA in the germline V gene. V was pared by 5 bases and J by 7 bases, with 14 bases of the junction left unmatched.